The source of this T cell receptor (beta chain) is a study of OX40 agonist ivuxolimab in advanced cancers. Turning to the study itself: With ivuxolimab, an agonistic anti-OX40 (CD134) antibody, patients were treated. A partial response was reached by three patients: one with hepatocellular carcinoma and two with cutaneous melanoma.

Measured with immunoSEQ multiplex PCR; TCRdb has only the in-frame clones, and not every one. The table lists around 59,000 clones, roughly 86% of them singletons. Per the germline V gene, CDR1 is MNHEY and CDR2 is SVGAGI. The CDR3 loop spans 14 amino acids. The V end lost 5 bases, the J end lost 6 bases, and 16 bases lay between the germline ends. The sequencing used CD4+ or CD8+ T cells sorted from blood, collected in a trial of the OX40 agonist ivuxolimab. This receptor was taken from an adult with an advanced solid tumor such as melanoma, head and neck, liver or kidney cancer. The rearrangement links TRBV6-5 to TRBJ2-5; no clear D gene. The CDR3 DNA follows: TGTGCCAGCAGTCGCAGCGCCGAGAGGAAGACCCAGTACTTC. Protein: CASSRSAERKTQYF.